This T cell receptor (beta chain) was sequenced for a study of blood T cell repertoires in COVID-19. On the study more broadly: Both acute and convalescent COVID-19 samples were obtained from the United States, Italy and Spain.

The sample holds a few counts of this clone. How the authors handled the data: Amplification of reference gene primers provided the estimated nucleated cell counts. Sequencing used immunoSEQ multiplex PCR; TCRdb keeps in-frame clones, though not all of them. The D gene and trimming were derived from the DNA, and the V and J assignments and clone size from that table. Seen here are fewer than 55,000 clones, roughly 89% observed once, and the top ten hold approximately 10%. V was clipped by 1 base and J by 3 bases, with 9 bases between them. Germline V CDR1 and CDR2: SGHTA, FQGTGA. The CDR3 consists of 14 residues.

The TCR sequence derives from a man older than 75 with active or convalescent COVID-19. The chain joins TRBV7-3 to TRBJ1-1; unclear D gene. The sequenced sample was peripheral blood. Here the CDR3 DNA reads TGTGCCAGCAGCTTAAACTCAGCGGACACTGAAGCTTTCTTT. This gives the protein CASSLNSADTEAFF. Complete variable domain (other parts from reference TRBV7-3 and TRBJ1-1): GAGVSQTPSNKVTEKGKYVELRCDPISGHTALYWYRQSLGQGPEFLIYFQGTGAADDSGLPNDRFFAVRPEGSVSTLKIQRTERGDSAVYLCASSLNSADTEAFFGQGTRLTVV.